This T cell receptor beta chain was sequenced for a study of T-cell memory formation after mild COVID-19. Study details: Across donors, TCR clusters were largely donor specific.

After 5'RACE with constant-segment primers, TCR alpha and TCR beta cDNA libraries carrying sample barcodes and UMIs were obtained. TCRdb used MiXCR to reprocess the 5' RACE reads, holding one entry per CDR3 protein. The sample shows 150,000 to 200,000 distinct CDR3 sequences, roughly 12% of them seen only once. General study points: CD4/CD8 balance held among clones contracting day 15 to 85, and later expanders leaned CD4+.

In its sample, this clonotype was seen a few times. Antigen unknown. Trimming took off 5 bases at V and 4 bases at J, with 14 bases between the two ends. The CDR3 loop spans 14 amino acids. Germline V CDR1 and CDR2: LGHNT, FRNRAP. This chain uses TRBV12-5 with TRBJ1-1; perhaps TRBD1 as D (5 bases). The receptor comes from a man between 18 and 29 years old who had mild COVID-19 (a few samples of this study predate the infection). Cell type and time point are not known. The material sequenced was PBMCs or a T cell subset sorted from them (not recorded which). CDR3 residues: CASGTPAGGTEAFF. CDR3 bases: TGTGCTAGTGGTACCCCAGCGGGGGGCACTGAAGCTTTCTTT.